The source of this TCR beta chain is a study of shared clonotypes between healthy human individuals. The authors loaded around 190 ng DNA, about 30,000 T cell genomes, into sorted-subset replicate PCRs. Original methodology: With immunoSEQ giving junction-only sequences and no quality scores, filtering differed. Using immunoSEQ multiplex PCR, the repertoire was profiled, and TCRdb retains in-frame clones only, with some absent. V and J calls and clone size follow that table, whereas D and trimming were derived from the DNA. Of roughly 2.2 million clones in the sample, 92% were seen once. Germline assignment: CDR1 ENHRY and CDR2 SYGVKD. V was pared by 3 bases and J by 5 bases, with 3 bases between. The CDR3 runs 11 residues.

The specimen sequenced was naive CD4+ T cells from PBMCs. Subset meaning: CD45RA+ positively selected. The clonotype originates from a man younger than 35 in good health. Some clones in this sample may be carry-over from other donors' samples. The chain employs TRBV10-3 and TRBJ2-3; D is unresolved. CDR3 region: CAISDEDTQYF. CDR3 sequence (DNA): TGTGCCATCAGTGACGAAGATACGCAGTATTTT.